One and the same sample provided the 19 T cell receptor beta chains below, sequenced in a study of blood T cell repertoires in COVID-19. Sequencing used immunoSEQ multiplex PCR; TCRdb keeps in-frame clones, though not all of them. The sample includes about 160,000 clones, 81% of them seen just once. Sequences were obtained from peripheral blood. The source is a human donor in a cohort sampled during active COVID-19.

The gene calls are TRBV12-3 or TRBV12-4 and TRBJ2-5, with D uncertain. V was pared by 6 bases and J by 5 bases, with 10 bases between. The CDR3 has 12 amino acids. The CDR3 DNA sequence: TGTGCCAGCAGCCCCGAGGCGGAGACCCAGTACTTC. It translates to CASSPEAETQYF.

The DNA for the CDR3 is TGTGCCAGCAGTCCCCCTAGCGGGGGGGCAGTTAGGCAGTTCTTC. Protein product: CASSPPSGGAVRQFF. This chain links TRBV2 with TRBJ2-1; 12 nucleotides agree with TRBD2. J lost 12 bases, V lost 5 bases, and 11 bases had no gene match. CDR3 size: 15 residues. Germline CDR1 is SNHLY and CDR2 is FYNNEI. Full variable domain (remainder filled in from reference TRBV2 and TRBJ2-1): EPEVTQTPSHQVTQMGQEVILRCVPISNHLYFYWYRQILGQKVEFLVSFYNNEISEKSEIFDDQFSVERPDGSNFTLKIRSTKLEDSAMYFCASSPPSGGAVRQFFGPGTRLTVL.

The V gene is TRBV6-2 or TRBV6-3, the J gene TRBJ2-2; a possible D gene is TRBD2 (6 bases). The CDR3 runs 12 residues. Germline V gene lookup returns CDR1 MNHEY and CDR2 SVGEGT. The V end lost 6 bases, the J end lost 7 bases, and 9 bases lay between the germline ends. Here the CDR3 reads CASSWRGGELFF. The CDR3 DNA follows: TGTGCCAGCAGCTGGAGGGGCGGGGAGCTGTTTTTT.

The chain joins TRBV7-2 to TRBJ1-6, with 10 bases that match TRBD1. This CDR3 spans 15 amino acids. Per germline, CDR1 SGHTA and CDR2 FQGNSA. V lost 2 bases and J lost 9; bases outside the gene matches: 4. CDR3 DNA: TGTGCCAGCAGCTTAAGGACAGGGGGTAGTTCACCCCTCCACTTT. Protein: CASSLRTGGSSPLHF.

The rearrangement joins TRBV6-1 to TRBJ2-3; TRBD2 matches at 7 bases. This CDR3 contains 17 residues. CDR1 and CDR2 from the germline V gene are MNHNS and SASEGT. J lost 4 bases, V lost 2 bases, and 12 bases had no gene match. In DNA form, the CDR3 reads TGTGCCAGCAGTGAATGGGCGGGAGAGGGTGTTGCAGATACGCAGTATTTT. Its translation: CASSEWAGEGVADTQYF.

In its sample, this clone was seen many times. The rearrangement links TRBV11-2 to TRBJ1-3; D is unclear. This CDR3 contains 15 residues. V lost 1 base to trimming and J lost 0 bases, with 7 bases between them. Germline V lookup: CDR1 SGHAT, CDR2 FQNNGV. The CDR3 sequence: CASSLGRSSGNTIYF. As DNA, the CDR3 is TGTGCCAGCAGCTTAGGACGGAGCTCTGGAAACACCATATATTTT.

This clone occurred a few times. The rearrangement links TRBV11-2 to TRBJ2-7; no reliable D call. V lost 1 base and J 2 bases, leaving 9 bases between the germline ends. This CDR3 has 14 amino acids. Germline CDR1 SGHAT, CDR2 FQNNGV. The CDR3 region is CASSLVRQTYEQYF. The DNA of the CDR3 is TGTGCCAGCAGCTTAGTCAGGCAGACCTACGAGCAGTACTTC.

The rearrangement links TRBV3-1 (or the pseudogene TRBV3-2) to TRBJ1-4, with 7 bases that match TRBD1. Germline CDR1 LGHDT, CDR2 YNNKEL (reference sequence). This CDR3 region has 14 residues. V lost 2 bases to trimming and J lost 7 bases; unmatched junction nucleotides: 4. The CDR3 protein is CASSQPGGGEKLFF. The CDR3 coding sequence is TGTGCCAGCAGCCAACCAGGGGGAGGTGAAAAACTGTTTTTT.

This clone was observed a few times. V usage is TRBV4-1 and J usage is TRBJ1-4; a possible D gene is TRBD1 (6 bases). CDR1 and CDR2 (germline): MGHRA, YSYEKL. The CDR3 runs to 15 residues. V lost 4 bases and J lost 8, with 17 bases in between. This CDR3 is CASSPRGGTAEKLFF. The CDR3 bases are TGCGCCAGCAGCCCTAGGGGGGGCACCGCGGAAAAACTGTTTTTT.

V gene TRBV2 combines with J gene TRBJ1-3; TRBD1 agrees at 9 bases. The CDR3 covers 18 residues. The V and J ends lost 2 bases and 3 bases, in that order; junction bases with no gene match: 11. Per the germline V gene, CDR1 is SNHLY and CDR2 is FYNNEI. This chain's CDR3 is CASSELSSGTGNGNTIYF. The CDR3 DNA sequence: TGTGCCAGCAGTGAACTATCGTCGGGGACAGGGAATGGAAACACCATATATTTT.

In nucleotides, the CDR3 is TGTGCCAGCAGTTTCGGGAGGAATAATTCACCCCTCCACTTT. It yields the protein CASSFGRNNSPLHF. The rearrangement links TRBV27 to TRBJ1-6, with no clear D. The ends were cut back, 3 bases at V and 5 bases at J, with 8 bases in the middle. Germline V lookup: CDR1 MNHEY, CDR2 SMNVEV (reference sequence). This CDR3 is 14 amino acids long.

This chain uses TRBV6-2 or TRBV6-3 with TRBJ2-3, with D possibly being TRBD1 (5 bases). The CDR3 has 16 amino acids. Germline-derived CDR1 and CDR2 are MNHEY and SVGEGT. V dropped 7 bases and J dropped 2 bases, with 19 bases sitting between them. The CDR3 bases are TGTGCCAGCACCCCCGGGCCAGGGTCGTTCACAGATACGCAGTATTTT. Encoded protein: CASTPGPGSFTDTQYF.

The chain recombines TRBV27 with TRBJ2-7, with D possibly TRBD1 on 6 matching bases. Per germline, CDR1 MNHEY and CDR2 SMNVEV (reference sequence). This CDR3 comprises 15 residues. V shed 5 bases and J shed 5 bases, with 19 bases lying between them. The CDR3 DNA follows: TGTGCCAGCAGTCTTACAACAGGGATTACACACGAGCAGTACTTC. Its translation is CASSLTTGITHEQYF.

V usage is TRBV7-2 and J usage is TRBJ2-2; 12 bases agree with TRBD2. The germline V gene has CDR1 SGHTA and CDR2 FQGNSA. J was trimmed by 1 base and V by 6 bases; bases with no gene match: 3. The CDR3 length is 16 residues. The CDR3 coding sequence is TGTGCCAGCAGAAGGACTAGCGGGGTGAACACCGGGGAGCTGTTTTTT. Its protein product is CASRRTSGVNTGELFF.

The DNA of the CDR3 is TGTGCCAGCAGCACCTGGGGCAGGTGGAATGAGCAGTTCTTC. It specifies CASSTWGRWNEQFF. The chain joins TRBV9 to TRBJ2-1; D may be TRBD1 (5 bases). Germline assignment: CDR1 SGDLS and CDR2 YYNGEE. V was pared by 4 bases and J by 7 bases, with 15 bases between. The CDR3 sequence is 14 residues long.

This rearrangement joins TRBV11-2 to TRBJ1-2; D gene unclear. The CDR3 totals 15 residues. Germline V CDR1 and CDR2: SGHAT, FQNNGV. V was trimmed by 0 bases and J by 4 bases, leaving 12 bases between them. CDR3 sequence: CASSLDPGGRYGYTF. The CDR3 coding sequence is TGTGCCAGCAGCTTAGACCCGGGAGGACGCTATGGCTACACCTTC.

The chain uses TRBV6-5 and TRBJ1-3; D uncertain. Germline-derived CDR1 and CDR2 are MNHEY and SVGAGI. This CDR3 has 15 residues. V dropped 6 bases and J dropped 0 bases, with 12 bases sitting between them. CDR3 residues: CASSRDGASGNTIYF. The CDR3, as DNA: TGTGCCAGCAGCCGCGACGGAGCCTCTGGAAACACCATATATTTT.

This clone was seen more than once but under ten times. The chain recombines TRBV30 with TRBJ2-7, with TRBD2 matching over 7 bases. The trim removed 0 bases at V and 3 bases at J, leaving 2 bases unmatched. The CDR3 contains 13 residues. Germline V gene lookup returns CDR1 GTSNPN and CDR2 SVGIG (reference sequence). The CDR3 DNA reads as TGTGCCTGGAGTGTTGGGGGGGACTACGAGCAGTACTTC. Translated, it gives CAWSVGGDYEQYF.

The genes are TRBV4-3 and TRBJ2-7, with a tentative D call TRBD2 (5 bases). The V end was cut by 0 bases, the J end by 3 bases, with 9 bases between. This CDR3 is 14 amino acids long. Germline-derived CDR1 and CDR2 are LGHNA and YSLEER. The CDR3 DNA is TGCGCCAGCAGCCAAGACTTAGGACTCTACGAGCAGTACTTC. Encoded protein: CASSQDLGLYEQYF.